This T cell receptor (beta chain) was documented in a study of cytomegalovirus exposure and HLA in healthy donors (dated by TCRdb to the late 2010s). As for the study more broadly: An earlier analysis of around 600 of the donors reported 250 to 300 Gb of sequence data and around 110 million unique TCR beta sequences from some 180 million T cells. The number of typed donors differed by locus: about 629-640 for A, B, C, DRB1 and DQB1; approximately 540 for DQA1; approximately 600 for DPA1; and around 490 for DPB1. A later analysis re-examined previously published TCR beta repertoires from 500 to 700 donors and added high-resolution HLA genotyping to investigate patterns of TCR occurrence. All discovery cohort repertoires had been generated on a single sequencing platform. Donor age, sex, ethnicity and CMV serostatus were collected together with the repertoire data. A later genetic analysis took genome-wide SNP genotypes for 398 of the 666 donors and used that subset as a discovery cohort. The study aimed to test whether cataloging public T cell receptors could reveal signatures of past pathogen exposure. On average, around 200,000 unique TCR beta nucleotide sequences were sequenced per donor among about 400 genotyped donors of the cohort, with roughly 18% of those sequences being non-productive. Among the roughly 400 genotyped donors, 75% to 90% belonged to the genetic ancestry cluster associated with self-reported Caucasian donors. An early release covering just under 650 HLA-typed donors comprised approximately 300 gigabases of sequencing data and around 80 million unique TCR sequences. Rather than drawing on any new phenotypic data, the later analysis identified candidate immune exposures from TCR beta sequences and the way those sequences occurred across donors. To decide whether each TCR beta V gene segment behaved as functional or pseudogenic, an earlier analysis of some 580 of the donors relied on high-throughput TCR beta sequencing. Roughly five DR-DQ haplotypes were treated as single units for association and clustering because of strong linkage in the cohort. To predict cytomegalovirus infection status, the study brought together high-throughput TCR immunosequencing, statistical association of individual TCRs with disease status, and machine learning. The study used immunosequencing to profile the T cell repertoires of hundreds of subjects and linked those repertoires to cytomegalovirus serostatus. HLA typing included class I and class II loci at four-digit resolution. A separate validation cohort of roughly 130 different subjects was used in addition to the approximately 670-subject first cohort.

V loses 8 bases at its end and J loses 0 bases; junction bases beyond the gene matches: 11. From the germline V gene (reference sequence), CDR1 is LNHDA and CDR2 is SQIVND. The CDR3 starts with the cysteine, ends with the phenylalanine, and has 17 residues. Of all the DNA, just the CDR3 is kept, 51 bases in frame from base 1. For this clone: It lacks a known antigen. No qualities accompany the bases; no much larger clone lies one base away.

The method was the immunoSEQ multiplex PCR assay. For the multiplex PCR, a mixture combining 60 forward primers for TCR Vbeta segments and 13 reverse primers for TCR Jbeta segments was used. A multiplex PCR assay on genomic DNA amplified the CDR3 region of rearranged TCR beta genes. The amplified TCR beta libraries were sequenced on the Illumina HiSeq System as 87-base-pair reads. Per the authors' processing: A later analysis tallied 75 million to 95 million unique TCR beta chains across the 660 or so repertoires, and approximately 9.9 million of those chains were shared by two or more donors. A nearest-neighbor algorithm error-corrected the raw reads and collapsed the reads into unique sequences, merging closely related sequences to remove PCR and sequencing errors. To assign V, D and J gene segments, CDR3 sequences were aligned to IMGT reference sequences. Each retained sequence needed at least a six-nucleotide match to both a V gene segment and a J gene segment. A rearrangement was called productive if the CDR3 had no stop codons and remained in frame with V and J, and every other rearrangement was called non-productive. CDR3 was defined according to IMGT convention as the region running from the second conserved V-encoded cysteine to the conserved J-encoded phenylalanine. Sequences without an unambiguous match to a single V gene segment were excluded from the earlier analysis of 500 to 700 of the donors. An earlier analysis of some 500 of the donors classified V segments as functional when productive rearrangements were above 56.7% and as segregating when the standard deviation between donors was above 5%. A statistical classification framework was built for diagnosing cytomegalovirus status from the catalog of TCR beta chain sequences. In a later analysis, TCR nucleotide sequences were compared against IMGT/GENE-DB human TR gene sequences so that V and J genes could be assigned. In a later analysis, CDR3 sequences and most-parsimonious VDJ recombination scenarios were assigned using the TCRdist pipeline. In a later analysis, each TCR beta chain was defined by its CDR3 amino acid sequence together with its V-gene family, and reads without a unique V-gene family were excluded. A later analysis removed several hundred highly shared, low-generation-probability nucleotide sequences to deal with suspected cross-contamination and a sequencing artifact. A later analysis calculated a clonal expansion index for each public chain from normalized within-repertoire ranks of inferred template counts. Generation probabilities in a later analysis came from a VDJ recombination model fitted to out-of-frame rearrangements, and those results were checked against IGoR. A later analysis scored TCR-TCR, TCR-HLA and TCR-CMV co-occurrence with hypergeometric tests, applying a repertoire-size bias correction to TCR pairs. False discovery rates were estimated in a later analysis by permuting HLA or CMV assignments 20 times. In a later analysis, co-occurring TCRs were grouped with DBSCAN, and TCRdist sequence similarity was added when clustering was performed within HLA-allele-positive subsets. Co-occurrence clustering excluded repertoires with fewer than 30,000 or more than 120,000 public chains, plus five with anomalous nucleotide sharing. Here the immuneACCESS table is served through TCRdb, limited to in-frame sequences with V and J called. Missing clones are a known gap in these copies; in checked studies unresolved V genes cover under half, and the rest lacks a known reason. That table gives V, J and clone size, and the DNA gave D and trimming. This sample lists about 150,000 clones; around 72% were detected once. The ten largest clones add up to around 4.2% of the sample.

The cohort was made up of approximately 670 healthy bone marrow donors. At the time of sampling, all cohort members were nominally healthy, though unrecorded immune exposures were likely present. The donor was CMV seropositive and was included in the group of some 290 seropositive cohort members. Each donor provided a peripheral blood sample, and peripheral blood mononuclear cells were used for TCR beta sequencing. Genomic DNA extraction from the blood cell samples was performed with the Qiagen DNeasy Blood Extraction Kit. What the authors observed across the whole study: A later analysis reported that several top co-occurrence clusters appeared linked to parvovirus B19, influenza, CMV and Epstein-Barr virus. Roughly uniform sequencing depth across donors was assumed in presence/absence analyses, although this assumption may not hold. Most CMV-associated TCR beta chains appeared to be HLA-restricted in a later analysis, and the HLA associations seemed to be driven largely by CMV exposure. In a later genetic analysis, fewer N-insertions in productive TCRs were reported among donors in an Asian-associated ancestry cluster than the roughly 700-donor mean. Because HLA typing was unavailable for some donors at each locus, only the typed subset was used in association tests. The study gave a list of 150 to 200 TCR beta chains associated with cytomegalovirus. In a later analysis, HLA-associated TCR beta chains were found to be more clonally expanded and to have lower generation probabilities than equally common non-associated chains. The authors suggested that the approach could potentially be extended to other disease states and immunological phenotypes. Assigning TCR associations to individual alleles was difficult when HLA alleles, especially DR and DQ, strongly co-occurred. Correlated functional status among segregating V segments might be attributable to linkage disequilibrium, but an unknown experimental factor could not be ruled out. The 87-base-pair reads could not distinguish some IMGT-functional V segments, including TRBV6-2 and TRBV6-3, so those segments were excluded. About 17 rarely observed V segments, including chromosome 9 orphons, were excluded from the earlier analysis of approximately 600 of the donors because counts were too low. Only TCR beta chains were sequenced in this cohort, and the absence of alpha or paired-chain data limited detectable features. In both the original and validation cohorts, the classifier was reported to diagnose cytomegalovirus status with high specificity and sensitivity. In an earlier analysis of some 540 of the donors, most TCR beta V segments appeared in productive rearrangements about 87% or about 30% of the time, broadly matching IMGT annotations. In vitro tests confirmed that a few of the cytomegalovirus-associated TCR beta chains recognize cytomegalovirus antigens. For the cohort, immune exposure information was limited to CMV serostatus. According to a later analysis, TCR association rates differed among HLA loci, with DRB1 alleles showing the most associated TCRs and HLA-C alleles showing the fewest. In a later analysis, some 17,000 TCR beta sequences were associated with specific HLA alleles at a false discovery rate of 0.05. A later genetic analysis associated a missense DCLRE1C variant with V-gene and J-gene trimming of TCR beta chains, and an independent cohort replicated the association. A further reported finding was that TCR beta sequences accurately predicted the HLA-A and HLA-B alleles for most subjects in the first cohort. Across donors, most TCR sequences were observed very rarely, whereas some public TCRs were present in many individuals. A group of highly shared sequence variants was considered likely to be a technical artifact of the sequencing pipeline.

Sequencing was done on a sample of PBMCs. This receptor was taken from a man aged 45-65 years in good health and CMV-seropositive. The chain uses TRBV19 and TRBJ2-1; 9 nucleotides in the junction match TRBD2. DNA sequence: TGTGCCAGTGGTACAGGGCAACTAGCGGGCTCCTACAATGAGCAGTTCTTC. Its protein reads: CASGTGQLAGSYNEQFF.